This T cell receptor beta chain comes out of a study of technical replicates of blood from several donors. Here immunoSEQ multiplex PCR was the method, and the copy in TCRdb shows in-frame clones only, minus some. The repertoire holds fewer than 100,000 clones, with less than 95% as singletons. Input material: T cells isolated from PBMCs. This clonotype was sampled from a human donor in good health.

CDR3 loop: CAWVQDSGGSYEQYF. CDR3 DNA: TGTGCCTGGGTACAGGACTCGGGAGGGTCCTACGAGCAGTACTTC. The genes are TRBV30 and TRBJ2-7, with 8 bases identical to TRBD2. Per germline, CDR1 GTSNPN and CDR2 SVGIG (reference sequence). This CDR3 has 15 residues. With V trimmed by 5 bases and J by 1 base, 10 bases remained unmatched.